These 14 T cell receptor beta chains were sequenced from one sample in a study of post-analysis software for immune sequencing data. Findings of the study overall: Higher frequency in patients than in controls was seen for roughly five TRBV segments, with TRBV5-6, TRBV5-1 and TRBV20-1 among them.

Incorporated into the TCR beta cDNA libraries were unique molecular identifiers, which served to reduce PCR and sequencing biases. MiXCR, applied by TCRdb to the PCR reads, yields one record per CDR3 protein. Altogether 740,000 or so distinct CDR3 sequences are present, roughly 50% being singletons, with the ten largest covering about 4.5%. Antigen specificity for these receptors is unknown. The specimen was blood. These receptors all come from a girl between 5 and 17 years old with multiple sclerosis.

The chain uses TRBV7-2 and TRBJ2-4; 7 bases align to TRBD1. The DNA end is a closer match to TRBJ2-7, so the J assignment may be wrong. The CDR3 covers 16 residues. The germline gives CDR1 SGHTA, CDR2 FQGNSA. DNA of the CDR3: TGTGCCAGCAGCCAAACGCCGGGACAGAAATACTACGAGCAGTACTTC. Its translation: CASSQTPGQKYYEQYF.

The chain joins TRBV5-5 to TRBJ2-7; a weak D match, TRBD1 (6 bases). Trimming left V 4 bases short and J 2 bases short, with 19 bases between. There are 16 residues in the CDR3. Per germline, CDR1 SGHKS and CDR2 YYEKEE (reference sequence). As DNA, the CDR3 is TGTGCCAGCAGCGTAAGTTCACAGGGCAAACCCTACGAGCAGTACTTC. It encodes CASSVSSQGKPYEQYF.

This clonotype showed up just a few times. This chain links TRBV29-1 with TRBJ2-3; D gene uncertain. V lost 7 bases to trimming and J lost 4 bases, with 9 bases between them. Germline V lookup: CDR1 SQVTM, CDR2 ANQGSEA. The CDR3 has 11 amino acids. CDR3 in DNA: TGCAGCGCTGGAGACCCAGATACGCAGTATTTT. Encoded protein: CSAGDPDTQYF.

V is TRBV10-3 and J is TRBJ2-3, with 9 bases aligning to TRBD2. V dropped 2 bases and J dropped 1; count of bases not matched to a gene: 1. This CDR3 contains 15 residues. Germline assignment: CDR1 ENHRY and CDR2 SYGVKD. This CDR3 is CAISEGGGGTDTQYF. CDR3 coding DNA: TGTGCCATCAGTGAGGGCGGGGGGGGCACAGATACGCAGTATTTT.

This clonotype was seen more than once but under ten times. The V and J genes are TRBV7-2 and TRBJ1-5, with D hard to call. This CDR3 has 13 amino acids. The V gene lost 6 bases and the J gene lost 3 bases, with 9 bases spanning the gap. Germline-derived CDR1 and CDR2 are SGHTA and FQGNSA. CDR3 protein: CASSLFPNQPQHF. CDR3 nucleotides: TGTGCCAGCAGTTTGTTCCCCAATCAGCCCCAGCATTTT. Looking up the rest from reference TRBV7-2 and TRBJ1-5 gives the full variable domain: GAGVSQSPSNKVTEKGKDVELRCDPISGHTALYWYRQSLGQGLEFLIYFQGNSAPDKSGLPSDRFSAERTGGSVSTLTIQRTQQEDSAVYLCASSLFPNQPQHFGDGTRLSIL.

V usage is TRBV3-1 and J usage is TRBJ2-1, with 11 bases that match TRBD2. This CDR3 is built from 20 residues. The V gene's germline CDR1 is LGHDT and CDR2 YNNKEL (reference sequence). The V segment lost 5 bases and the J segment 1 base; nucleotides outside the gene matches: 16. CDR3 coding DNA: TGTGCCAGCAGCTCCAGGGGTAAAACTAGCGGGAGAGTATCCTACAATGAGCAGTTCTTC. It specifies CASSSRGKTSGRVSYNEQFF.

V is TRBV5-1 and J is TRBJ2-7, with 13 positions matching TRBD2. The CDR3 is 14 residues long. V lost 4 bases and J lost 7; bases outside the gene matches: 5. Germline CDR1 and CDR2: SGHRS and YFSETQ. Here the CDR3 DNA reads TGCGCCAGCAGCACCGGGACTAGCGGGACAGAGCAGTACTTC. Encoded protein: CASSTGTSGTEQYF.

The V call is TRBV18, the J call TRBJ1-4; D not resolved. CDR1 and CDR2 from the germline V gene are KGHSH and LQKENI. Deletions cut 1 base from V and 0 bases from J, with 3 bases between. The CDR3 loop spans 14 amino acids. Here the CDR3 reads CASSPQPTNEKLFF. CDR3 nucleotides: TGTGCCAGCTCACCACAGCCAACTAATGAAAAACTGTTTTTT.

The chain links TRBV5-1 to TRBJ2-2; 8 bases agree with TRBD1. With V trimmed by 0 bases and J by 15 bases, 10 bases remained unmatched. CDR3 length equals 14 residues. The germline gives CDR1 SGHRS, CDR2 YFSETQ. The CDR3 DNA sequence: TGCGCCAGCAGCTTGGTTGGCGGACAGGGACAGGTGTTTTTT. This gives the protein CASSLVGGQGQVFF.

V and J are TRBV12-3 or TRBV12-4 and TRBJ2-1; 7 bases agree with TRBD1. The CDR3 loop spans 15 amino acids. V gave up 5 bases and J gave up 2 bases; unmatched junction bases: 6. The CDR3 reads CASSPPGQTYNEQFF. The CDR3 DNA reads TGTGCCAGCAGTCCCCCGGGACAGACCTACAATGAGCAGTTCTTC.

The chain carries TRBV27 and TRBJ2-1; D gene ambiguous. Trimming took 2 bases from V and 9 from J, leaving 11 bases between them. The CDR3 is 13 amino acids. The germline V gene encodes CDR1 MNHEY and CDR2 SMNVEV (reference sequence). Written as DNA, the CDR3 is TGTGCCAGCAGTTTAGCCCCACACGGTGAGCAGTTCTTC. This gives the protein CASSLAPHGEQFF.

The chain employs TRBV7-3 and TRBJ2-5, with D tentatively TRBD1 or TRBD2 (5 bases each). The DNA end is a closer match to TRBJ2-7, so the J assignment may be wrong. The CDR3 has 14 residues. CDR1 and CDR2 (germline): SGHTA, FQGTGA. DNA of the CDR3: TGTGCCAGCGACCCCGGGGACGGTTTCTACGAGCAGTACTTC. This gives the protein CASDPGDGFYEQYF.

The chain couples TRBV11-2 to TRBJ2-2; 7 positions match TRBD1. Trimming took 4 bases from V and 1 from J; bases not matched to a gene: 9. This CDR3 has 17 amino acids. Germline CDR1 and CDR2: SGHAT and FQNNGV. The CDR3, as DNA: TGTGCCAGCAGCTCATACGGGACAGCAGGGAACACCGGGGAGCTGTTTTTT. It translates to CASSSYGTAGNTGELFF.

The chain links TRBV5-1 to TRBJ2-3, with D possibly matching TRBD2 (5 bases). Trimming took 4 bases from V and 0 from J, leaving 9 bases between them. CDR1 and CDR2 from the germline V gene are SGHRS and YFSETQ. The CDR3 loop spans 14 amino acids. Here the CDR3 DNA reads TGCGCCAGCAGCCCCGGGGAGAGCACAGATACGCAGTATTTT. Its translation is CASSPGESTDTQYF.